These 10 T cell receptor beta chains were sequenced from one sample in a study of OX40 agonist ivuxolimab in advanced cancers. Data came from immunoSEQ multiplex PCR; TCRdb stores just in-frame clones and leaves some out. The sample contains about 47,000 clones, around four fifths of which appear only once. The specimen was CD4+ or CD8+ T cells sorted from blood, collected in a trial of the OX40 agonist ivuxolimab. These receptors were taken from an adult with an advanced solid tumor such as melanoma, head and neck, liver or kidney cancer.

J is TRBJ2-1 and V is TRBV19; 10 bases align to TRBD2. Germline values: CDR1 LNHDA, CDR2 SQIVND (reference sequence). The CDR3 length is 17 residues. V lost 5 bases, J lost 8 bases, and 15 bases stayed unmatched. The CDR3 is CASSRTWTSGGGDEQFF. The CDR3 DNA follows: TGTGCCAGTAGTCGTACTTGGACTAGCGGAGGGGGGGATGAGCAGTTCTTC. The variable domain in full, completed from reference TRBV19 and TRBJ2-1, reads DGGITQSPKYLFRKEGQNVTLSCEQNLNHDAMYWYRQDPGQGLRLIYYSQIVNDFQKGDIAEGYSVSREKKESFPLTVTSAQKNPTAFYLCASSRTWTSGGGDEQFFGPGTRLTVL.

The rearrangement uses TRBV15 and TRBJ2-2; D call uncertain. Per germline, CDR1 LNHNV and CDR2 YYDKDF (reference sequence). CDR3 length: 15 amino acids. The V end was cut by 3 bases, the J end by 0 bases, with 8 bases between. Here the CDR3 DNA reads TGTGCCACCAGCAGGGACCTGTCGAACACCGGGGAGCTGTTTTTT. Translating gives CATSRDLSNTGELFF.

This chain links TRBV7-3 with TRBJ2-3; 7 nucleotides align to TRBD1. The CDR3 is 15 amino acids. The germline CDR1 and CDR2 sequences are SGHTA and FQGTGA. V dropped 0 bases and J dropped 4; count of bases not matched to a gene: 4. The CDR3 spells CASSLTAGGSDTQYF. The CDR3 DNA sequence: TGTGCCAGCAGCTTAACGGCAGGGGGTTCAGATACGCAGTATTTT.

The V call is TRBV29-1, the J call TRBJ2-7, with 9 bases lining up with TRBD1. The CDR3 consists of 12 residues. V lost 3 bases and J lost 6; bases outside the gene matches: 3. Looked up from germline, CDR1 is SQVTM and CDR2 is ANQGSEA. CDR3 protein: CSVEGDRAEQYF. CDR3 coding DNA: TGCAGCGTTGAGGGGGACAGGGCCGAGCAGTACTTC.

This chain links TRBV27 with TRBJ2-7; possibly TRBD2 for D (6 bases). The V end lost 5 bases, the J end lost 4 bases, and 15 bases lay between the germline ends. CDR1 and CDR2 from the germline V gene are MNHEY and SMNVEV (reference sequence). The CDR3 contains 14 residues. In nucleotides, the CDR3 is TGTGCCAGCAGTCCAGGTGGGGAGGCATACGAGCAGTACTTC. Translated, it gives CASSPGGEAYEQYF.

The chain couples TRBV27 to TRBJ2-1; possible D gene TRBD1, 6 bases. There are 13 residues in the CDR3. V was cut by 5 bases and J by 7 bases, with 12 bases left in between. The germline V gene encodes CDR1 MNHEY and CDR2 SMNVEV (reference sequence). CDR3 region: CASSPGTSNEQFF. Written as DNA, the CDR3 is TGTGCCAGCAGTCCCGGGACAAGTAATGAGCAGTTCTTC.

The CDR3 DNA follows: TGTGCCAGCAGCTTAACAGGGGGCTCCTACGAGCAGTACTTC. Its protein product is CASSLTGGSYEQYF. The V call is TRBV7-9, the J call TRBJ2-7; TRBD1 aligns across 8 bases. Germline V gene sequence: CDR1 SEHNR, CDR2 FQNEAQ (reference sequence). The V segment lost 2 bases and the J segment 0 bases; nucleotides outside the gene matches: 0. The length of the CDR3 is 14 residues.

This chain connects TRBV27 to TRBJ1-3; D is unresolved. The CDR3 runs to 16 residues. Trimming pared 6 bases from V and 0 bases from J, leaving 15 bases between. Germline CDR1 MNHEY, CDR2 SMNVEV (reference sequence). CDR3 in DNA: TGTGCCAGCAGACCCCAGGCCACTCTCTCTGGAAACACCATATATTTT. Translating it yields CASRPQATLSGNTIYF.

CDR3 nucleotides: TGCGCCAGCAGCTGGGGAAACACTGAAGCTTTCTTT. Encoded protein: CASSWGNTEAFF. The chain has TRBV5-1 and TRBJ1-1; no definite D call. Per germline, CDR1 SGHRS and CDR2 YFSETQ. V was cut by 3 bases and J by 2 bases, with 5 bases left in between. The CDR3 consists of 12 residues. Together with reference TRBV5-1 and TRBJ1-1, the CDR3 gives the full variable domain: KAGVTQTPRYLIKTRGQQVTLSCSPISGHRSVSWYQQTPGQGLQFLFEYFSETQRNKGNFPGRFSGRQFSNSRSEMNVSTLELGDSALYLCASSWGNTEAFFGQGTRLTVV.

This clone was seen only once. The genes are TRBV7-9 and TRBJ2-5, with D perhaps matching TRBD2 (6 bases). V gave up 4 bases and J gave up 5 bases, with 17 bases separating them. CDR1 SEHNR and CDR2 FQNEAQ come from the germline V gene (reference sequence). This CDR3 spans 15 amino acids. This chain's CDR3 is CASSSPWVGRETQYF. CDR3 nucleotides: TGTGCCAGCAGCTCCCCCTGGGTGGGGAGGGAGACCCAGTACTTC.